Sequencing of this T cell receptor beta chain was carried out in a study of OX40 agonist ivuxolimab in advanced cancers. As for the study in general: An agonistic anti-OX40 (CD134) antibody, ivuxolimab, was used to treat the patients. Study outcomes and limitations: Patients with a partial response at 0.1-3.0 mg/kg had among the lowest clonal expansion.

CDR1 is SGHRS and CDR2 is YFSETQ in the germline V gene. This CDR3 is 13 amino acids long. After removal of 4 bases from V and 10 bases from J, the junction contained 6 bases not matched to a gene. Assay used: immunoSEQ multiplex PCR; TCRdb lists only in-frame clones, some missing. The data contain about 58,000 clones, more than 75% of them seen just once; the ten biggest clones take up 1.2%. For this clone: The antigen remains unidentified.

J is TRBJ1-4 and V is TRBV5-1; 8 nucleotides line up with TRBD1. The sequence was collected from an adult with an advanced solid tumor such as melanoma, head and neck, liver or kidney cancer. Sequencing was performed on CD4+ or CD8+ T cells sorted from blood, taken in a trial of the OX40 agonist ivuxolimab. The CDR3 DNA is TGCGCCAGCAGCCTTGGACAGGGAGGAAAACTGTTTTTT. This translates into CASSLGQGGKLFF.